This T cell receptor (beta chain) was retrieved from a study of T cell repertoires in ileal Crohn's disease. Generated by immunoSEQ multiplex PCR, the TCRdb table keeps only in-frame clones and is missing some. The sample lists 14,000 or so clones; less than 85% were seen once. The sample holds one count of this clone. Germline V CDR1 and CDR2: SGHTS, YDEGEE. This CDR3 contains 15 residues. V was pared by 5 bases and J by 0 bases, with 9 bases between. This sequence joins TRBV5-8 and TRBJ2-6; D uncertain. This receptor was identified in an adult with Crohn's disease. The sequenced sample consisted of ileal tissue. CDR3 sequence reads: CASSFRGSGANVLTF. The CDR3 DNA follows: TGTGCCAGCAGTTTCAGAGGCTCTGGGGCCAACGTCCTGACTTTC.